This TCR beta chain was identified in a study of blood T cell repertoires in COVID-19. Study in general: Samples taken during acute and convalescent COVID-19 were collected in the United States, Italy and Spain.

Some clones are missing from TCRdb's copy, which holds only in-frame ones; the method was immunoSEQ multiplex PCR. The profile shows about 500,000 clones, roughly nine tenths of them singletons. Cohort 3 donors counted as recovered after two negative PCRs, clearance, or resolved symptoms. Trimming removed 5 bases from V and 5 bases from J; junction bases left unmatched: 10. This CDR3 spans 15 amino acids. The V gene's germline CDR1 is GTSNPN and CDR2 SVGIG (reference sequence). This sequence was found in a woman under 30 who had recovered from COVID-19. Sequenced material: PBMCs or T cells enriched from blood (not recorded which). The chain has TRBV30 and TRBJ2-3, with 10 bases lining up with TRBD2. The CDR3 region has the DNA TGTGCCTGGGAGATAAGCGGGGGGGCCATAGATACGCAGTATTTT. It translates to CAWEISGGAIDTQYF.